Described below is a single T cell receptor beta chain sequence and its context. In the source study's methods: Cell counts per sample came from amplifying reference gene primers. Measured with immunoSEQ multiplex PCR; TCRdb has only the in-frame clones, and not every one. Clonal size and the V and J genes are those of that table, whereas D and trimming came from the DNA. The profile covers about 240,000 clones, with 86% appearing a single time and about 12% taken by the ten largest. The data stem from a study of blood T cell repertoires in COVID-19. In the study overall: There were acute and convalescent COVID-19 samples, and they came from the United States, Italy and Spain. PBMCs, B-cell-depleted T cells, or T cells were the source of the cDNA or gDNA that made up the material.

The junction had 3 bases not matched to a gene; V was cut back by 3 bases and J by 3 bases. Germline assignment: CDR1 WNHNN and CDR2 SYGVQD (reference sequence). The CDR3 runs 15 residues. The genes are TRBV10-1 and TRBJ2-1; TRBD1 matches 9 bases. The sequenced material came from peripheral blood. This receptor was identified in a man aged 80 or over with acute or convalescent COVID-19. The DNA for the CDR3 is TGCGCCAGCAGTGAAGCGGGACAGGGCTACAATGAGCAGTTCTTC. Its protein is CASSEAGQGYNEQFF.